This T cell receptor beta chain was obtained from a study of T cells in Graves' hyperthyroidism and ophthalmopathy. Whole-study context: Any treatment followed the collection of peripheral blood at initial diagnosis. Study-level points and caveats: Blood also carried most thyroid clonotypes expanded above 0.001.

This clonotype has at least ten counts. Its target is not known. Germline V gene data show CDR1 as DFQATT and CDR2 as SNEGSKA (reference sequence). With 3 bases clipped from V and 6 bases from J, the junction kept 17 bases outside the gene matches. The CDR3 extends over 16 amino acids. Amplified TCR beta CDR3 regions came from RNA transcripts. A set of HTBI primers served as the primers for a first-round RT-PCR of the TCR CDR3. One entry per CDR3 protein results from TCRdb running MiXCR on the multiplex PCR reads. The repertoire has over 120,000 distinct CDR3 sequences, more than 20% of them found once; the top ten carry around 70%.

The clonotype comes from a woman aged 50 to 60 with Graves' hyperthyroidism that later progressed to Graves' ophthalmopathy. Sequenced: blood. This sequence joins TRBV20-1 and TRBJ2-7, with 7 bases lining up with TRBD2. In nucleotides, the CDR3 is TGCAGTGCTAGCTTCGCGGCGGTTAGCGGGTCGCGCGAGCAGTACTTC. It is translated as CSASFAAVSGSREQYF.